Listed below are T cell receptor beta chains from one sample, sequenced in a study of OX40 agonist ivuxolimab in advanced cancers. Sequencing was performed with immunoSEQ multiplex PCR; in TCRdb, only in-frame clones are kept and a portion is missing. This table holds about 47,000 clones, 84% found once. Sequenced material: CD4+ or CD8+ T cells sorted from blood, taken in a trial of the OX40 agonist ivuxolimab. These receptors were taken from an adult with an advanced solid tumor such as melanoma, head and neck, liver or kidney cancer. CDR3s include the opening cysteine and the closing phenylalanine or tryptophan. The D gene is left open where the match is weak. Not every row has a clone size; where given, it reads once, few, many or a size class.

V gene: TRBV4-3
CDR3 length: 14
J gene: TRBJ1-4
D gene: TRBD1
clone size: once
CDR3 protein: CASSQGTGNEKLFF
CDR3 DNA: TGCGCCAGCAGCCAAGGGACAGGGAATGAAAAACTGTTTTTT

V gene: TRBV19
CDR3 length: 17
J gene: TRBJ2-1
D gene: TRBD1
clone size: few
CDR3 protein: CASSITLGDRYYNEQFF
CDR3 DNA: TGTGCCAGTAGTATAACTCTAGGGGACAGATACTACAATGAGCAGTTCTTC

V gene: TRBV27
CDR3 length: 14
J gene: TRBJ2-5
D gene: .
clone size: .
CDR3 protein: CASSQLIEIETQYF
CDR3 DNA: TGTGCCAGCAGCCAATTGATAGAGATAGAGACCCAGTACTTC

V gene: TRBV4-2
CDR3 length: 16
J gene: TRBJ2-3
D gene: TRBD2
clone size: .
CDR3 protein: CASSQTLAGGSDTQYF
CDR3 DNA: TGTGCCAGCAGCCAGACTTTAGCGGGAGGCTCAGATACGCAGTATTTT

V gene: TRBV20-1
CDR3 length: 11
J gene: TRBJ2-1
D gene: .
clone size: .
CDR3 protein: CSARIVSEQFF
CDR3 DNA: TGCAGTGCTAGGATTGTCAGTGAGCAGTTCTTC

V gene: TRBV28
CDR3 length: 12
J gene: TRBJ1-2
D gene: TRBD1
clone size: .
CDR3 protein: CASSEGAGGYTF
CDR3 DNA: TGTGCCAGCAGCGAGGGGGCTGGTGGCTACACCTTC

V gene: TRBV27
CDR3 length: 15
J gene: TRBJ1-5
D gene: .
clone size: once
CDR3 protein: CASSLVGNSNQPQHF
CDR3 DNA: TGTGCCAGCAGTTTAGTGGGGAATAGCAATCAGCCCCAGCATTTT

V gene: TRBV7-6
CDR3 length: 16
J gene: TRBJ1-3
D gene: TRBD1
clone size: .
CDR3 protein: CASSLKGTGSGNTIYF
CDR3 DNA: TGTGCCAGCAGCTTAAAGGGGACAGGCTCTGGAAACACCATATATTTT

V gene: TRBV7-3
CDR3 length: 17
J gene: TRBJ1-1
D gene: TRBD1
clone size: once
CDR3 protein: CASSLIGGDSSNTEAFF
CDR3 DNA: TGTGCCAGCAGCTTAATAGGGGGGGACAGCTCGAACACTGAAGCTTTCTTT

V gene: TRBV27
CDR3 length: 15
J gene: TRBJ2-7
D gene: TRBD1
clone size: .
CDR3 protein: CASSTPGQSSYEQYF
CDR3 DNA: TGTGCCAGCAGTACTCCGGGACAGAGCTCCTACGAGCAGTACTTC

V gene: TRBV7-3
CDR3 length: 14
J gene: TRBJ1-1
D gene: TRBD1
clone size: .
CDR3 protein: CASSFGTGETEAFF
CDR3 DNA: TGTGCCAGCAGCTTTGGGACAGGGGAGACTGAAGCTTTCTTT

V gene: TRBV19
CDR3 length: 14
J gene: TRBJ1-1
D gene: .
clone size: once
CDR3 protein: CASSIPIGSTEAFF
CDR3 DNA: TGTGCCAGTAGTATCCCAATCGGGAGCACTGAAGCTTTCTTT

V gene: TRBV5-8
CDR3 length: 13
J gene: TRBJ2-7
D gene: .
clone size: .
CDR3 protein: CASRRQASYEQYF
CDR3 DNA: TGTGCCAGCAGGAGACAGGCATCCTACGAGCAGTACTTC

V gene: TRBV11-2
CDR3 length: 15
J gene: TRBJ2-7
D gene: .
clone size: once
CDR3 protein: CASSLVLGGGDEQYF
CDR3 DNA: TGTGCCAGCAGCTTAGTTTTAGGGGGAGGCGACGAGCAGTACTTC

V gene: TRBV27
CDR3 length: 17
J gene: TRBJ1-2
D gene: TRBD1
clone size: .
CDR3 protein: CASSQTRQGAFVYGYTF
CDR3 DNA: TGTGCCAGCAGTCAAACACGACAGGGGGCGTTTGTCTATGGCTACACCTTC

V gene: TRBV20-1
CDR3 length: 10
J gene: TRBJ2-7
D gene: .
clone size: few
CDR3 protein: CSLGRIEQYF
CDR3 DNA: TGCAGTCTTGGACGGATCGAGCAGTACTTC

V gene: TRBV6-5
CDR3 length: 15
J gene: TRBJ1-4
D gene: .
clone size: once
CDR3 protein: CASSRWSATNEKLFF
CDR3 DNA: TGTGCCAGCAGCCGATGGTCTGCAACTAATGAAAAACTGTTTTTT

V gene: TRBV27
CDR3 length: 14
J gene: TRBJ2-3
D gene: TRBD1
clone size: .
CDR3 protein: CASSFGQGVDTQYF
CDR3 DNA: TGTGCCAGCAGTTTCGGTCAGGGGGTAGATACGCAGTATTTT

V gene: TRBV7-3
CDR3 length: 14
J gene: TRBJ2-5
D gene: TRBD2
clone size: .
CDR3 protein: CASSISGYQETQYF
CDR3 DNA: TGTGCCAGCAGCATTAGCGGGTACCAAGAGACCCAGTACTTC

V gene: TRBV13
CDR3 length: 14
J gene: TRBJ1-3
D gene: .
clone size: .
CDR3 protein: CASSLAGWGNTIYF
CDR3 DNA: TGTGCCAGCAGCCTGGCGGGTTGGGGAAACACCATATATTTT

V gene: TRBV9
CDR3 length: 15
J gene: TRBJ1-2
D gene: TRBD1
clone size: .
CDR3 protein: CASSAVKGTGYGYTF
CDR3 DNA: TGTGCCAGCAGCGCCGTGAAGGGGACAGGGTATGGCTACACCTTC

V gene: TRBV19
CDR3 length: 15
J gene: TRBJ2-1
D gene: TRBD2
clone size: .
CDR3 protein: CASRELAGVRNEQFF
CDR3 DNA: TGTGCCAGTAGGGAACTAGCGGGAGTTCGAAATGAGCAGTTCTTC

V gene: TRBV7-6
CDR3 length: 15
J gene: TRBJ1-3
D gene: .
clone size: few
CDR3 protein: CASSLVGGGRNTIYF
CDR3 DNA: TGTGCCAGCAGCTTAGTAGGGGGAGGAAGAAACACCATATATTTT

V gene: TRBV7-8
CDR3 length: 15
J gene: TRBJ1-2
D gene: .
clone size: .
CDR3 protein: CASSPHARSNYGYTF
CDR3 DNA: TGTGCCAGCAGCCCACATGCCCGGAGCAACTATGGCTACACCTTC

V gene: TRBV5-1
CDR3 length: 11
J gene: TRBJ2-3
D gene: .
clone size: .
CDR3 protein: CASSLEDTQYF
CDR3 DNA: TGCGCCAGCAGCTTGGAAGATACGCAGTATTTT

V gene: TRBV6-6
CDR3 length: 15
J gene: TRBJ2-7
D gene: TRBD1
clone size: .
CDR3 protein: CASSYPGTGVYEQYF
CDR3 DNA: TGTGCCAGCAGTTACCCCGGGACAGGGGTATACGAGCAGTACTTC

V gene: TRBV28
CDR3 length: 18
J gene: TRBJ2-3
D gene: .
clone size: .
CDR3 protein: CASSAYPPERLNTDTQYF
CDR3 DNA: TGTGCCAGCAGTGCCTACCCCCCGGAGCGGTTAAATACAGATACGCAGTATTTT